Described below is a single T cell receptor (beta chain) sequence and its context. Participants spanned ages about 18 to 100 years and resided in around 25 US areas. Assignments of participants to cohorts depended upon their own reported clinical history. As originally analysed: Amplifying reference gene primers gave estimates of nucleated cell counts. TCRdb's table, derived via immunoSEQ multiplex PCR, lists solely in-frame clones and lacks some. For V, J and clone size, that table is used; D and trimming come from the DNA. The data hold almost 400,000 clones, with around 89% observed a single time. These data belong to a study of blood T cell repertoires in COVID-19. In the study overall: PBMCs, B-cell-depleted T cells, or T cells were the source of the cDNA or gDNA that made up the material.

In germline, CDR1 is MGHRA, CDR2 YSYEKL. V was pared by 0 bases and J by 4 bases, with 10 bases of the junction left unmatched. This CDR3 is built from 17 residues. The chain joins TRBV4-1 to TRBJ1-2, with 8 nucleotides matching TRBD1. Sequencing used PBMCs or T cells enriched from blood (not recorded which). This TCR derives from a young woman with acute COVID-19. The DNA for the CDR3 is TGCGCCAGCAGCCAAGATCCTCAGGGGGCGGCCACCTATGGCTACACCTTC. Protein product: CASSQDPQGAATYGYTF.